This T cell receptor (beta chain) was found in a study of OX40 agonist ivuxolimab in advanced cancers. Notes on the research overall: The costimulatory receptor OX40 (CD134) was targeted by ivuxolimab, a fully human IgG2 agonistic monoclonal antibody. Intravenous ivuxolimab was administered to patients every 2 weeks at six dose levels: 0.01, 0.1, 0.3, 1.5, 3 and 10 mg/kg. Of the roughly 52 patients in dose escalation, about 20 had hepatocellular carcinoma, some 15 had melanoma, 9 had renal cell carcinoma and 9 had head and neck cancer. In the dose-escalation cohort, 82.7% of patients were male, and the mean age was approximately 64 years, with a range of about 20 to 90. Patients were allowed to have had prior anti-PD-1, anti-PD-L1 or anti-CTLA-4 therapy, and 40% of the dose-escalation patients had previously received checkpoint inhibitors. Three dose-escalation patients achieved partial responses, one with hepatocellular carcinoma and two with cutaneous melanoma. Peripheral TCRbeta sequencing aimed to test whether ivuxolimab altered TCR sequence diversity and caused clonal T-cell expansion. The paper covers the monotherapy dose-escalation part of the phase I ivuxolimab trial, which included N ≈ 52 patients.

The trial excluded patients who had a history of autoimmune disease or were on systemic immunosuppression. In every dose cohort, peripheral blood was drawn for TCR sequencing at baseline, cycle 4 day 1, and cycle 7 day 1. Samples came from an open-label, multicenter, first-in-human phase I dose-escalation trial of ivuxolimab. Adults with locally advanced or metastatic melanoma, renal cell, hepatocellular, or head and neck squamous cell carcinoma were enrolled in the trial. Before TCR sequencing, CD4+ and CD8+ T cells were separately sorted from peripheral blood. For sequencing of the TCRbeta CDR3 region, genomic DNA was extracted from the sorted cells. TCRbeta CDR3 regions were sequenced using the immunoSEQ Assay. As stored in TCRdb, this immuneACCESS dataset retains in-frame rearrangements with V and J assigned. A fraction of the clones does not appear; measured against another copy, unresolved V genes explain less than half of the discrepancy, and the remainder lacks a known reason. This sample gives approximately 100,000 clones in total; approximately 90% of them show up just once. Around 0.85% of the sample is in the top ten clones.

About this clone: Its antigen remains unidentified. Within one base of it there is no much larger clone, and no base qualities were kept.

What the research found in general, with its limitations: The antigen specificity of the peripheral T cells that underwent clonal expansion was not determined. In partial responders in the 0.1-3.0 mg/kg groups, normalized peripheral clonal expansion was found to be among the lowest, especially among CD8+ T cells. At doses of 0.1 to 3.0 mg/kg, clonal expansion of both CD4+ and CD8+ T cells in blood was seen between baseline and week 6. Low levels of normalized T-cell clonal expansion were also shown by some nonresponding patients. After ivuxolimab, expanded clones were on average more numerous among CD8+ T cells than among CD4+ T cells.

The cysteine opens and the phenylalanine closes a CDR3 of 13 amino acids. CDR3 DNA is the only sequence kept; it has 39 bases, read in frame from the first base. V and J lose 6 bases and 3 bases, and a span of 10 bases separates them. According to the germline V gene (reference sequence), CDR1 reads MNHEY and CDR2 reads SMNVEV. The sequencing here drew on CD4+ or CD8+ T cells sorted from blood, taken in a trial of the OX40 agonist ivuxolimab. This TCR was recovered from an adult with an advanced solid tumor such as melanoma, head and neck, liver or kidney cancer. The chain links TRBV27 with TRBJ2-3; the D segment could be TRBD1, given 5 matching bases. The sequenced DNA is TGTGCCAGCAGCCGCCCAGGGACAGATACGCAGTATTTT. This translates into CASSRPGTDTQYF.